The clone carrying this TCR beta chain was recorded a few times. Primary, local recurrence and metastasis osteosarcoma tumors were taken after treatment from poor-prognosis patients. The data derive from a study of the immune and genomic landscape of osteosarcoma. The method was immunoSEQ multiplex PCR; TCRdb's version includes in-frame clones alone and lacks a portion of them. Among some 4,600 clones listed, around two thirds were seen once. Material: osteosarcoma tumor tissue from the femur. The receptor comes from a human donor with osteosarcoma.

CDR3 loop: CASSEWVHNEQFF. CDR3 sequence (DNA): TGTGCCAGCAGTGAATGGGTCCACAATGAGCAGTTCTTC. The V and J genes are TRBV25-1 and TRBJ2-1, with D uncertain. The CDR3 contains 13 residues. The V end was cut by 1 base, the J end by 5 bases, with 6 bases between. Germline V CDR1 and CDR2: MGHDK, SYGVNS.